This T cell receptor beta chain was sequenced for a study of blood T cell repertoires in COVID-19. As for the study in general: The analysed material was cDNA or gDNA that came from T cells, B-cell-depleted T cells, or PBMCs.

The CDR3 spans 18 residues. V was pared by 6 bases and J by 2 bases, with 16 bases of the junction left unmatched. CDR1 and CDR2 from the germline V gene are LNHDA and SQIVND (reference sequence). Only in-frame clones appear in the TCRdb table, and some are missing; sequencing was by immunoSEQ multiplex PCR. This table holds 150,000 to 200,000 clones, about 90% found once. This TCR came from a man aged 70 or older with active or convalescent COVID-19. Sequenced input: peripheral blood. V and J are TRBV19 and TRBJ1-5; 7 nucleotides match TRBD1. CDR3 DNA sequence: TGTGCCAGTAGCCTGACAGGGAGTCTAGGAATCGGCAATCAGCCCCAGCATTTT. Residues: CASSLTGSLGIGNQPQHF.